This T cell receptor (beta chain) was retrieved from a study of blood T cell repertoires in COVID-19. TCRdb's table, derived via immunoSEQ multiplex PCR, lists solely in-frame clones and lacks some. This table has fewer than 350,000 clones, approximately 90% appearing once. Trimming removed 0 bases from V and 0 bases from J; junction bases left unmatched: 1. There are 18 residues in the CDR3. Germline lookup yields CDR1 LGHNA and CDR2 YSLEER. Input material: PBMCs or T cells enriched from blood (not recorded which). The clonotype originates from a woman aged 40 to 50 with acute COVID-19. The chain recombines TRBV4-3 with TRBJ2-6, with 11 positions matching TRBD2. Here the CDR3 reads CASSQELAGVSGANVLTF. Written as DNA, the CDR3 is TGCGCCAGCAGCCAAGAACTAGCGGGAGTCTCTGGGGCCAACGTCCTGACTTTC.